Presented here are 16 T cell receptor beta chains from one specimen sequenced in a study of spatial heterogeneity in lung cancer. TCRdb itself ran the 5' RACE reads through MiXCR, one entry per CDR3 protein. Of about 29,000 distinct CDR3 sequences listed, more than 9% are singletons. Sample time point: blood at routine non-recurrence follow-up after resection. This material consisted of PBMCs, taken at follow-up. The receptor set was obtained from a female donor with early-stage non-small cell lung cancer.

On this clonotype itself: One junction end disagrees with the germline gene, perhaps due to a read error. The chain combines TRBV5-1 with TRBJ2-2; D gene uncertain. CDR1 is SGHRS, CDR2 YFSETQ, per germline. The CDR3 loop spans 13 amino acids. The CDR3 loop reads CASKKENIGELFF. The CDR3, as DNA: TGCGCCAGCAAGAAGGAGAACATCGGGGAGCTGTTTTTT. Drawing the rest from reference TRBV5-1 and TRBJ2-2, the complete variable domain is KAGVTQTPRYLIKTRGQQVTLSCSPISGHRSVSWYQQTPGQGLQFLFEYFSETQRNKGNFPGRFSGRQFSNSRSEMNVSTLELGDSALYLCASKKENIGELFFGEGSRLTVL.

This clonotype was detected only a few times. The chain has TRBV11-2 and TRBJ1-2, with D maybe TRBD1 (6 bases). CDR3 length: 14 amino acids. In germline, CDR1 is SGHAT, CDR2 FQNNGV. Trimming stripped 5 bases from V and 5 bases from J, with 15 bases between. The CDR3 reads CASSLRTAAYGYTF. CDR3 nucleotides: TGTGCCAGCAGCCTCCGGACAGCCGCTTATGGCTACACCTTC.

Concerning this clonotype: This may come from a read error, since a much larger clone is one base off. The CDR3 end shows no conserved phenylalanine or tryptophan, and so a read error is likely. The chain links TRBV20-1 to TRBJ2-3, with 8 bases matching TRBD2. The CDR3 spans 15 residues. Germline V CDR1 and CDR2: DFQATT, SNEGSKA (reference sequence). Trimming removed 2 bases from V and 2 bases from J; junction bases left unmatched: 6. The CDR3 DNA reads as TGCAGTGCTAGAATAGCGGGGAATCCCACAGATACGCAGTATCTT. It specifies CSARIAGNPTDTQYL.

This clonotype was counted many times. The chain recombines TRBV19 with TRBJ1-3, with 7 bases aligning to TRBD1. The CDR3 spans 18 residues. The germline CDR1 and CDR2 sequences are LNHDA and SQIVND (reference sequence). Trimming at V came to 3 bases and at J to 0 bases, leaving 11 bases not matched to a gene. The CDR3 sequence is CASSIGRQGPSSGNTIYF. For the CDR3, the DNA is TGTGCCAGTAGTATTGGACGACAGGGACCGAGCTCTGGAAACACCATATATTTT.

This clonotype has just a few counts. The rearrangement links TRBV20-1 to TRBJ2-1; 13 bases map to TRBD2. The junction had 17 bases not matched to a gene; V was cut back by 4 bases and J by 8 bases. Per the germline V gene, CDR1 is DFQATT and CDR2 is SNEGSKA (reference sequence). This CDR3 has 18 residues. The CDR3 DNA follows: TGCAGTGCTATAGATCCCCAGACTAGCGGGGGGACGAGGGATGAGCAGTTCTTC. As protein: CSAIDPQTSGGTRDEQFF.

This clonotype was found a few times. J is TRBJ2-7 and V is TRBV28, with no clear D. This CDR3 region has 12 residues. Trimming left V 6 bases short and J 6 bases short, with 12 bases between. Looked up from germline, CDR1 is MDHEN and CDR2 is SYDVKM. CDR3 in amino acids: CASSRDIGEQYF. The CDR3 DNA reads as TGTGCCAGCAGCCGCGACATAGGCGAGCAGTACTTC.

The V gene is TRBV7-9, the J gene TRBJ2-3, with 7 nucleotides matching TRBD2. With V trimmed by 5 bases and J by 2 bases, 7 bases remained unmatched. Germline V gene data show CDR1 as SEHNR and CDR2 as FQNEAQ (reference sequence). The length of the CDR3 is 15 residues. The CDR3 DNA is TGTGCCAGCAGCATTCTAGCGGACGTCACAGATACGCAGTATTTT. Protein sequence: CASSILADVTDTQYF.

This clonotype was observed a few times. A much larger clone is a single base away; this may be a read error. V gene TRBV7-8 combines with J gene TRBJ2-2, with D maybe TRBD1 (5 bases). The CDR3 is made up of 16 amino acids. The germline CDR1 and CDR2 sequences are SGHVS and FQNEAQ. This CDR3 reads CVSSSIRVPNTGELFF. CDR3 coding DNA: TGTGTCAGCAGCTCAATCAGGGTACCGAACACCGGGGAGCTGTTTTTT.

This clonotype was seen ten or more times. The CDR3: CSARDPGGPTDTQYF. The CDR3 DNA reads TGCAGTGCTAGAGATCCGGGGGGGCCAACAGATACGCAGTATTTT. This chain links TRBV20-1 with TRBJ2-3; 8 nucleotides line up with TRBD2. The CDR3 has 15 amino acids. CDR1 and CDR2 from the germline V gene are DFQATT and SNEGSKA (reference sequence). Germline trimming cut 0 bases from V and 3 bases from J; bases unmatched to any gene: 5.

The chain couples TRBV6-2 or TRBV6-3 to TRBJ2-2, with TRBD2 identical over 12 bases. Trimming cost V 6 bases and J 6 bases; bases outside gene matches: 8. The CDR3 totals 16 residues. Germline V gene data show CDR1 as MNHEY and CDR2 as SVGEGT. The chain's CDR3 is CASRPSSGGAPGELFF. The DNA for the CDR3 is TGTGCCAGCAGGCCCTCTAGCGGGGGGGCCCCCGGGGAGCTGTTTTTT.

This clonotype was detected a few times. The gene calls are TRBV11-2 and TRBJ1-1, with D perhaps TRBD1 (5 bases). Germline V gene sequence: CDR1 SGHAT, CDR2 FQNNGV. V was cut by 0 bases and J by 7 bases, with 12 bases left in between. This CDR3 has 14 residues. DNA of the CDR3: TGTGCCAGCAGCTTAGAAGGCCCGGGGGTTGAAGCTTTCTTT. Translation: CASSLEGPGVEAFF. The entire variable domain, with the rest obtained from reference TRBV11-2 and TRBJ1-1, is as follows: EAGVAQSPRYKIIEKRQSVAFWCNPISGHATLYWYQQILGQGPKLLIQFQNNGVVDDSQLPKDRFSAERLKGVDSTLKIQPAKLEDSAVYLCASSLEGPGVEAFFGQGTRLTVV.

CDR3 sequence: CASSYGELNTEAFF. CDR3 bases: TGTGCCAGCAGTTACGGAGAATTGAACACTGAAGCTTTCTTT. The V gene is TRBV6-5, the J gene TRBJ1-1; D gene uncertain. V was clipped by 2 bases and J by 0 bases, with 7 bases between them. In germline, CDR1 is MNHEY, CDR2 SVGAGI. This CDR3 has 14 residues.

This clonotype was recorded many times. The chain uses TRBV19 and TRBJ2-6; no clear D. There are 17 residues in the CDR3. Germline values: CDR1 LNHDA, CDR2 SQIVND (reference sequence). The ends were cut back, 10 bases at V and 4 bases at J, with 23 bases in the middle. CDR3 sequence (DNA): TGTGCCACTTCAACACTCGGCACTGGGGTGGGGGCCAACGTCCTGACTTTC. It encodes CATSTLGTGVGANVLTF.

This clonotype has a count of ten or more. The chain has TRBV19 and TRBJ2-2, with D unclear. Between the trimmed V and J ends, which lost 5 bases and 3 bases, there was a span of 4 bases. Germline values: CDR1 LNHDA, CDR2 SQIVND (reference sequence). The CDR3 is made up of 12 amino acids. The CDR3 region has the DNA TGTGCCAGTAGTTCCGACACCGGGGAGCTGTTTTTT. Its translation is CASSSDTGELFF.

With regard to this clonotype: At one of its ends the junction is not consistent with the germline gene, which may arise from a read error. The J gene is TRBJ2-1, the V gene TRBV19; weak D call: TRBD1 (6 bases). The CDR3 contains 15 residues. From germline, CDR1 is LNHDA and CDR2 SQIVND (reference sequence). CDR3 nucleotide sequence: TGTTCCAGTAGTACTGGGGGCCCTGCTTACAATGAGCAGTTCTTC. This gives the protein CSSSTGGPAYNEQFF.

The gene calls are TRBV20-1 and TRBJ2-3; D may be TRBD2 (5 bases). The germline V gene has CDR1 DFQATT and CDR2 SNEGSKA (reference sequence). CDR3 length: 14 amino acids. Trimming removed 6 bases at V and 2 bases at J, with 15 bases between. The CDR3: CSAKGEGNTDTQYF. Here the CDR3 DNA reads TGCAGTGCCAAGGGCGAGGGTAACACAGATACGCAGTATTTT.